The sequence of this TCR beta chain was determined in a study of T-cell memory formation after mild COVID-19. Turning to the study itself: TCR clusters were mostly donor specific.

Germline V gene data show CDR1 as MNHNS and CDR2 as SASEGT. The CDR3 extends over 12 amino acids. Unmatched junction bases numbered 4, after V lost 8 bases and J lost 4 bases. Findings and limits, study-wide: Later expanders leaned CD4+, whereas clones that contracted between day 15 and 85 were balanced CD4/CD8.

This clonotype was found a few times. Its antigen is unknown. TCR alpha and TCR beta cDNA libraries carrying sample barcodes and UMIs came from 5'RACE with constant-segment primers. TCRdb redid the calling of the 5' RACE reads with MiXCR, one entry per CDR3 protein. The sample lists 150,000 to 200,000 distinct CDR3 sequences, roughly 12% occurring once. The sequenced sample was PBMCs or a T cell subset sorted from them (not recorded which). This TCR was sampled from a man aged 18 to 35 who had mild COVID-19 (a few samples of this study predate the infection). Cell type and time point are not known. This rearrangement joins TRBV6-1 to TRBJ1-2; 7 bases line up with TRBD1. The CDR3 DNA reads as TGTGCCAGCCCGGGACAGTTCTATGGCTACACCTTC. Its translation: CASPGQFYGYTF.